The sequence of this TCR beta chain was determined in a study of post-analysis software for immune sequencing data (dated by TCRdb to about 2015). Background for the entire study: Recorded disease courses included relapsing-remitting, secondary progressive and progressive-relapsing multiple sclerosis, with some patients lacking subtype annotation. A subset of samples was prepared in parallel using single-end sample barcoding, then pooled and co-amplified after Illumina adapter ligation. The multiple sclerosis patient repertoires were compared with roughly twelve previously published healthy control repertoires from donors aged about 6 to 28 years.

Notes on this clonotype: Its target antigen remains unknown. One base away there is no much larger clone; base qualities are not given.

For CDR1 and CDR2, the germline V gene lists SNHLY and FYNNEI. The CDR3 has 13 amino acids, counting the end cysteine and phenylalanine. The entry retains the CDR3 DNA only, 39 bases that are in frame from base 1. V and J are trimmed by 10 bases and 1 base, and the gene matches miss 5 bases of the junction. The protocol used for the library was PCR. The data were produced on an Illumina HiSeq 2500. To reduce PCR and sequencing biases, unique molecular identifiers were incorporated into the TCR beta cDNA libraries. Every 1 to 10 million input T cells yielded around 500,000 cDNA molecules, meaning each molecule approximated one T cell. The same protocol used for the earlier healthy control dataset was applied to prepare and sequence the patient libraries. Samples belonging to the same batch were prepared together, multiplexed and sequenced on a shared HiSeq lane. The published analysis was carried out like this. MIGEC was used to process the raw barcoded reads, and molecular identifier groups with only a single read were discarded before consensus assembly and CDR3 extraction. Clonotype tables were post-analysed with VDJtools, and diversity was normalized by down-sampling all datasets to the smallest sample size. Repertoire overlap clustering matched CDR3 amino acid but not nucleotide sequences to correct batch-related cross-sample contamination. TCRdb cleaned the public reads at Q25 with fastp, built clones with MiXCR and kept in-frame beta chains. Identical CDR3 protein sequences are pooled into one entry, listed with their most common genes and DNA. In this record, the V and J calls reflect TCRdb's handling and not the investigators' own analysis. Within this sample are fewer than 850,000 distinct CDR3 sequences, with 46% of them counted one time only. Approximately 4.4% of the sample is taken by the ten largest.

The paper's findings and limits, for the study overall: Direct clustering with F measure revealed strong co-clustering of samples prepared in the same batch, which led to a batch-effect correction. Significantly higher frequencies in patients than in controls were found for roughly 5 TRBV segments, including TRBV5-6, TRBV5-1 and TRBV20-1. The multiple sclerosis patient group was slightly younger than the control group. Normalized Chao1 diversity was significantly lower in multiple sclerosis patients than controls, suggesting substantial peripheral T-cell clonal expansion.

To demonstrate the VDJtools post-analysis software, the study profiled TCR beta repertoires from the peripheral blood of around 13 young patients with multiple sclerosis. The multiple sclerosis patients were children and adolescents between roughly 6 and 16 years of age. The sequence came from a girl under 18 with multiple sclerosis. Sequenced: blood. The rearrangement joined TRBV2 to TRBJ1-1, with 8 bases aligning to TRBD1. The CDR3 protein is CATQGQENTEAFF. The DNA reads TGTGCCACCCAGGGACAGGAGAACACTGAAGCTTTCTTT.